Below, one TCR beta chain is given with its context. TCRdb redid the calling of the RT-PCR reads with MiXCR, one entry per CDR3 protein. The sample lists around 700,000 distinct CDR3 sequences; approximately 15% were seen once. There are 15 residues in the CDR3. With V trimmed by 8 bases and J by 0 bases, 9 bases remained unmatched. CDR1 is MDHEN, CDR2 SYDVKM, per germline. This chain uses TRBV28 with TRBJ2-7, with 8 bases identical to TRBD2. The specimen sequenced was memory CD4+ T cells from blood. The receptor was isolated from a female donor in good health, serving as a healthy control. The CDR3 nucleotides are TGTGCCAGCTTCTCGTCAGGACTAGCCTCCTACGAGCAGTACTTC. Encoded protein: CASFSSGLASYEQYF. The full variable domain, with the rest looked up from reference TRBV28 and TRBJ2-7, is DVKVTQSSRYLVKRTGEKVFLECVQDMDHENMFWYRQDPGLGLRLIYFSYDVKMKEKGDIPEGYSVSREKKERFSLILESASTNQTSMYLCASFSSGLASYEQYFGPGTRLTVT.